This T cell receptor beta chain was recovered during a study of OX40 agonist ivuxolimab in advanced cancers. Across the whole study: The patients' treatment was ivuxolimab, an agonistic anti-OX40 (CD134) antibody. Patients assigned to dose escalation were diagnosed with hepatocellular carcinoma, melanoma, renal cell or head and neck cancer.

Findings of the study overall: Antigen specificity of clonally expanded peripheral T cells was not established. In general, CD8+ T cells held more expanded clones than CD4+ did, on average.

About this clone itself: The target antigen is unknown.

Generated by immunoSEQ multiplex PCR, the TCRdb table keeps only in-frame clones and is missing some. The sample lists about 60,000 clones; 88% were seen once. Here the sequenced sample was CD4+ or CD8+ T cells sorted from blood, taken in a trial of the OX40 agonist ivuxolimab. The receptor was isolated from an adult with an advanced solid tumor such as melanoma, head and neck, liver or kidney cancer.

This chain's CDR3 is CASSLEGMGYGYTF. In DNA form, the CDR3 reads TGCGCCAGCAGCTTGGAAGGGATGGGCTATGGCTACACCTTC. The chain recombines TRBV5-1 with TRBJ1-2; D not resolved. Germline V gene lookup returns CDR1 SGHRS and CDR2 YFSETQ. The CDR3 runs 14 residues. V lost 0 bases and J lost 4, with 10 bases in between.